The rows below give T cell receptor beta chains drawn from one sample of a study of blood T cells in healthy people across ages. From the 5' RACE reads, TCRdb called clonotypes with MiXCR, one entry per CDR3 protein. The sample has under 750,000 distinct CDR3 sequences, roughly 48% seen once. The sample consisted of blood. These receptors were taken from a man older than 75 in good health. The CDR3 runs from the conserved cysteine through the conserved F or W. Fields, in order: D gene, V gene, J gene, clone size, CDR3 DNA, CDR3 protein. D genes are given only for firm matches. A row's size may be missing; if present it is once, few, many or a size class.

D: TRBD1
V: TRBV20-1
J: TRBJ2-7
size: -
DNA: TGCAGTACAGGGGGCCGAAGCTCCTACGAGCAGTACTTC
CDR3: CSTGGRSSYEQYF

D: TRBD1
V: TRBV29-1
J: TRBJ2-7
size: -
DNA: TGCAGCGTTGACGGGACAGGGCTGGCCTACAATGAGCAGTACTTC
CDR3: CSVDGTGLAYNEQYF

D: TRBD1
V: TRBV9
J: TRBJ2-5
size: -
DNA: TGTGCCAGCAGCGTTCACCCGGACAGGGGTGGGGAGACCCAGTACTTC
CDR3: CASSVHPDRGGETQYF

D: -
V: TRBV20-1
J: TRBJ2-5
size: many
DNA: TGCAGTGCTAGTTACAGGGACTCCGGAGAGACCCAGTACTTC
CDR3: CSASYRDSGETQYF

D: TRBD2
V: TRBV2
J: TRBJ2-2
size: -
DNA: TGTGCCAGCACTCGGACTAGCGGGAGGGTTGGCGGGGAGCTGTTTTTT
CDR3: CASTRTSGRVGGELFF

D: TRBD1
V: TRBV29-1
J: TRBJ2-5
size: -
DNA: TGCAGCGTCGCCAGGACAGGGGGCGCGAAGACCCAGTACTTC
CDR3: CSVARTGGAKTQYF

D: -
V: TRBV4-3
J: TRBJ1-2
size: -
DNA: TGCGCCAGCAGCCACGGGACGAACTATGGCTACACCTTC
CDR3: CASSHGTNYGYTF

D: TRBD1
V: TRBV10-3
J: TRBJ1-1
size: -
DNA: TGTGCCATCAGTGAGTCCCCCGGACAGGGAGGAGGTGAAGCTTTCTTT
CDR3: CAISESPGQGGGEAFF

D: -
V: TRBV6-6
J: TRBJ2-2
size: many
DNA: TGTGCCAGCAGTTACTACGGGACCGGGGAGCTGTTTTTT
CDR3: CASSYYGTGELFF

D: -
V: TRBV29-1
J: TRBJ1-2
size: few
DNA: TGCAGCGTTGAAGACGGGAGGGGGGTTGGCTACACCTTC
CDR3: CSVEDGRGVGYTF

D: TRBD1
V: TRBV7-9
J: TRBJ1-1
size: -
DNA: TGTGCCAGCACCACAGGGGGACAGGCGAACACTGAAGCTTTCTTT
CDR3: CASTTGGQANTEAFF

D: TRBD1
V: TRBV20-1
J: TRBJ2-7
size: -
DNA: TGCAGTGCTAGGGACAGGGTTGGCTACGAGCAGTACTTC
CDR3: CSARDRVGYEQYF

D: -
V: TRBV12-3/TRBV12-4
J: TRBJ1-4
size: -
DNA: TGTGCCAGCAGCCCCCGGGGGGCTAATGAAAAACTGTTTTTT
CDR3: CASSPRGANEKLFF

D: TRBD2
V: TRBV28
J: TRBJ2-7
size: -
DNA: TGTGCCAGCAGGTCTAGCGGGGGGGCGTTTTCCTACGAGCAGTACTTC
CDR3: CASRSSGGAFSYEQYF